The 30 T cell receptor beta chains reported below all come from one sample, sequenced in a study of Ad26.COV2.S vaccination and SARS-CoV-2 variants. Regarding treatment: about 20 received Ad26.COV2.S at low or high dose, single or two shots; about 5 received placebo; per-sample allocation not given. The study sampled participants on day 63 after the first vaccine or placebo injection. Here immunoSEQ multiplex PCR was the method, and the copy in TCRdb shows in-frame clones only, minus some. The profile shows roughly 380,000 clones, about nine tenths of them singletons. The material was peripheral blood, obtained in a trial of Ad26.COV2.S vaccine versus placebo. These receptors were taken from a person aged 18-65 years who received the Ad26.COV2.S COVID-19 vaccine or a placebo.

This chain uses TRBV12-3 or TRBV12-4 with TRBJ2-7; possibly TRBD1 or TRBD2 for D (5 bases each). This CDR3 spans 13 amino acids. Trimming shortened V by 8 bases and J by 1 base, and 12 bases separated the two germline ends. As DNA, the CDR3 is TGTGCCAGCCGGACCGGGGCGTCCTACGAGCAGTACTTC. This translates into CASRTGASYEQYF.

V is TRBV27 and J is TRBJ2-7; possibly TRBD1 for D (5 bases). This CDR3 comprises 14 residues. V was cut by 0 bases and J by 2 bases, with 8 bases left in between. Germline V gene data show CDR1 as MNHEY and CDR2 as SMNVEV (reference sequence). This CDR3 is CASSLSPGTYEQYF. DNA of the CDR3: TGTGCCAGCAGTTTATCGCCAGGGACCTACGAGCAGTACTTC.

The chain is built from TRBV6-5 and TRBJ1-5; D is undetermined. The V end lost 0 bases, the J end lost 4 bases, and 10 bases lay between the germline ends. CDR3 length: 15 amino acids. Germline CDR1 MNHEY, CDR2 SVGAGI. CDR3 bases: TGTGCCAGCAGTTACTCTTCGCGGACTAATCAGCCCCAGCATTTT. Encoded protein: CASSYSSRTNQPQHF.

The chain joins TRBV3-1 (or the pseudogene TRBV3-2) to TRBJ2-7; D remains unclear. Per the germline V gene, CDR1 is LGHDT and CDR2 is YNNKEL (reference sequence). The V gene lost 0 bases and the J gene lost 3 bases, with 12 bases spanning the gap. The length of the CDR3 is 15 residues. The chain's CDR3 is CASSQENKALYEQYF. The DNA of the CDR3 is TGTGCCAGCAGCCAAGAAAATAAGGCCCTCTACGAGCAGTACTTC.

The chain employs TRBV6-2 or TRBV6-3 and TRBJ1-1; TRBD1 matches 12 bases. J was trimmed by 4 bases and V by 5 bases; bases with no gene match: 8. The CDR3 consists of 16 residues. Germline V gene data show CDR1 as MNHEY and CDR2 as SVGEGT. The DNA of the CDR3 is TGTGCCAGCAGTCAAACGGGACAGGGGGCTGCCACTGAAGCTTTCTTT. It yields the protein CASSQTGQGAATEAFF.

The rearrangement joins TRBV6-2 or TRBV6-3 to TRBJ1-5, with TRBD1 matching over 7 bases. V was clipped by 2 bases and J by 2 bases; unmatched bases: 6. Germline lookup yields CDR1 MNHEY and CDR2 SVGEGT. This CDR3 has 16 amino acids. CDR3 sequence: CASSYIRGSGNQPQHF. The CDR3, as DNA: TGTGCCAGCAGTTACATCAGGGGGTCTGGCAATCAGCCCCAGCATTTT.

The J gene is TRBJ1-2, the V gene TRBV12-3 or TRBV12-4, with D perhaps matching TRBD1 (5 bases). This CDR3 is 12 amino acids long. Between the trimmed V and J ends, which lost 6 bases and 6 bases, there was a span of 11 bases. CDR3 region: CASSKGTNGYTF. CDR3 coding DNA: TGTGCCAGCAGCAAAGGGACGAATGGCTACACCTTC.

The chain uses TRBV7-9 and TRBJ2-2, with 8 bases aligning to TRBD1. Germline V gene sequence: CDR1 SEHNR, CDR2 FQNEAQ (reference sequence). Germline trimming cut 5 bases from V and 6 bases from J; bases unmatched to any gene: 8. This CDR3 spans 15 amino acids. CDR3 residues: CASSKGQVPAGELFF. The CDR3 DNA follows: TGTGCCAGCAGCAAGGGACAGGTGCCGGCCGGGGAGCTGTTTTTT. Using reference TRBV7-9 and TRBJ2-2 for the parts outside the CDR3, the full variable domain is DTGVSQNPRHKITKRGQNVTFRCDPISEHNRLYWYRQTLGQGPEFLTYFQNEAQLEKSRLLSDRFSAERPKGSFSTLEIQRTEQGDSAMYLCASSKGQVPAGELFFGEGSRLTVL.

About this clone: The identical CDR3 is also encoded by other nucleotide sequences in the sample. The rearrangement links TRBV6-6 to TRBJ1-1; no reliable D call. With 0 bases removed from V and 6 bases from J, the gap between germline ends came to 8 bases. The CDR3 has 13 residues. Germline V lookup: CDR1 MNHNY, CDR2 SVGAGI (reference sequence). This chain's CDR3 is CASSYSTGSEAFF. As DNA, the CDR3 is TGTGCCAGCAGTTACTCCACGGGGTCTGAAGCTTTCTTT.

V and J are TRBV6-2 or TRBV6-3 and TRBJ2-5; 9 bases align to TRBD2. The CDR3 covers 13 residues. The junction had 2 bases not matched to a gene; V was cut back by 6 bases and J by 3 bases. Germline V gene data show CDR1 as MNHEY and CDR2 as SVGEGT. CDR3 DNA sequence: TGTGCCAGCAGCCGACTAGCGGAAGAGACCCAGTACTTC. It is translated as CASSRLAEETQYF.

The chain carries TRBV3-1 (or the pseudogene TRBV3-2) and TRBJ2-5; no firm D call. The length of the CDR3 is 12 residues. The V gene lost 1 base and the J gene lost 3 bases, with 3 bases spanning the gap. The germline gives CDR1 LGHDT, CDR2 YNNKEL (reference sequence). This chain's CDR3 is CASSQAEETQYF. The CDR3 DNA sequence: TGTGCCAGCAGCCAAGCAGAAGAGACCCAGTACTTC.

This chain's CDR3 is CASSPPLVGLADTQYF. For the CDR3, the DNA is TGCGCCAGCAGCCCTCCCCTAGTGGGCCTCGCAGATACGCAGTATTTT. This sequence joins TRBV5-1 and TRBJ2-3; no reliable D call. The germline gives CDR1 SGHRS, CDR2 YFSETQ. The CDR3 is made up of 16 amino acids. With 4 bases removed from V and 4 bases from J, the gap between germline ends came to 19 bases. Using reference TRBV5-1 and TRBJ2-3 for the parts outside the CDR3, the full variable domain is KAGVTQTPRYLIKTRGQQVTLSCSPISGHRSVSWYQQTPGQGLQFLFEYFSETQRNKGNFPGRFSGRQFSNSRSEMNVSTLELGDSALYLCASSPPLVGLADTQYFGPGTRLTVL.

The chain couples TRBV4-2 to TRBJ1-3; 7 bases match TRBD1. V lost 0 bases and J lost 4; bases outside the gene matches: 12. The CDR3 has 18 residues. Germline values: CDR1 LGHNA, CDR2 YNFKEQ. The CDR3 DNA sequence: TGTGCCAGCAGCCAAGATCCGACAGGGCGATTCGAAGGAAACACCATATATTTT. This codes for CASSQDPTGRFEGNTIYF.

The rearrangement joins TRBV4-2 to TRBJ2-1, with 14 bases lining up with TRBD2. V lost 4 bases, J lost 8 bases, and 10 bases stayed unmatched. CDR3 size: 17 residues. The germline CDR1 and CDR2 sequences are LGHNA and YNFKEQ. In DNA form, the CDR3 reads TGTGCCAGCAGCCTCATGGAGACTAGCGGGGGGGTCCATGAGCAGTTCTTC. Amino acid sequence: CASSLMETSGGVHEQFF.

V usage is TRBV19 and J usage is TRBJ1-1; D gene uncertain. Germline V gene data show CDR1 as LNHDA and CDR2 as SQIVND (reference sequence). Trimming took off 3 bases at V and 6 bases at J, with 14 bases between the two ends. This CDR3 comprises 14 residues. The CDR3 DNA follows: TGTGCCAGTAGTATGCGGGAGGTAAGGGCTGAAGCTTTCTTT. Protein product: CASSMREVRAEAFF.

The CDR3 DNA follows: TGTGCCAGCAGGGGGGGCAGACTGTACAATGAGCAGTTCTTC. Translated, it gives CASRGGRLYNEQFF. This chain joins TRBV11-2 and TRBJ2-1; D tentatively reads TRBD1 or TRBD2 (6 bases each). In germline, CDR1 is SGHAT, CDR2 FQNNGV. This CDR3 comprises 14 residues. The V and J ends lost 6 bases and 4 bases respectively, with 13 bases between them.

The chain couples TRBV19 to TRBJ2-7; D gene unclear. The germline V gene has CDR1 LNHDA and CDR2 SQIVND (reference sequence). CDR3 length: 14 amino acids. Deletions cut 1 base from V and 4 bases from J, with 11 bases between. CDR3 region: CASSIAGRIYEQYF. CDR3 in DNA: TGTGCCAGTAGTATAGCTGGCAGAATATACGAGCAGTACTTC. Full variable domain (rest looked up from reference TRBV19 and TRBJ2-7): DGGITQSPKYLFRKEGQNVTLSCEQNLNHDAMYWYRQDPGQGLRLIYYSQIVNDFQKGDIAEGYSVSREKKESFPLTVTSAQKNPTAFYLCASSIAGRIYEQYFGPGTRLTVT.

CDR3 DNA sequence: TGTGCCATCAGTGAGTCGATCACAACAGGTGCCAATGAGCAGTTCTTC. Its translation is CAISESITTGANEQFF. The chain uses TRBV10-3 and TRBJ2-1, with D possibly TRBD1 on 5 matching bases. Germline lookup yields CDR1 ENHRY and CDR2 SYGVKD. CDR3 length equals 16 residues. The V end was cut by 0 bases, the J end by 6 bases, with 15 bases between.

The chain joins TRBV7-8 to TRBJ2-1; the match to TRBD2 covers 9 bases. CDR1 and CDR2 from the germline V gene are SGHVS and FQNEAQ. The CDR3 is made up of 12 amino acids. V shed 0 bases, J shed 13 bases, and the junction held 1 base outside the gene matches. CDR3 nucleotide sequence: TGTGCCAGCAGCTTAGCGCGGGGGGGCCAGTTCTTC. Translation: CASSLARGGQFF.

In its sample, this clone was seen once. This chain joins TRBV30 and TRBJ1-6, with TRBD1 as a possible D gene (6 bases). V lost 5 bases and J lost 0, with 11 bases in between. Germline values: CDR1 GTSNPN, CDR2 SVGIG (reference sequence). There are 15 residues in the CDR3. The chain's CDR3 is CAWSTGSSYNSPLHF. The DNA for the CDR3 is TGTGCCTGGTCCACAGGGAGCTCCTATAATTCACCCCTCCACTTT.

This chain connects TRBV18 to TRBJ2-7, with 13 bases identical to TRBD2. Germline trimming cut 6 bases from V and 3 bases from J; bases unmatched to any gene: 5. Germline CDR1 reads KGHSH; CDR2 reads LQKENI. The CDR3 runs 15 residues. CDR3 sequence: CASSPGTSGDYEQYF. CDR3 in DNA: TGTGCCAGCTCCCCTGGGACTAGCGGGGACTACGAGCAGTACTTC.

This clone is a singleton in its sample. V gene TRBV14 combines with J gene TRBJ1-2; 8 nucleotides line up with TRBD1. The V gene's germline CDR1 is SGHDN and CDR2 FVKESK. Trimming at V came to 2 bases and at J to 1 base, leaving 6 bases not matched to a gene. The CDR3 has 16 amino acids. DNA of the CDR3: TGTGCCAGCAGCCAAATAGGACAGGGTGGTAACTATGGCTACACCTTC. Translation: CASSQIGQGGNYGYTF.

The chain combines TRBV9 with TRBJ2-3, with D perhaps matching TRBD1 (5 bases). This CDR3 comprises 15 residues. The V end lost 0 bases, the J end lost 0 bases, and 8 bases lay between the germline ends. Germline assignment: CDR1 SGDLS and CDR2 YYNGEE. This chain's CDR3 is CASSVAPGSTDTQYF. CDR3 nucleotide sequence: TGTGCCAGCAGCGTAGCTCCAGGGAGCACAGATACGCAGTATTTT.

This chain connects TRBV6-5 to TRBJ2-3; TRBD1 or TRBD2 may be the D gene (5 bases each). Trimming shortened V by 8 bases and J by 7 bases, and 10 bases separated the two germline ends. The V gene's germline CDR1 is MNHEY and CDR2 SVGAGI. The CDR3 covers 11 residues. In nucleotides, the CDR3 is TGTGCCAGCCGAGGGGCCTATACGCAGTATTTT. This sequence encodes CASRGAYTQYF.

The chain recombines TRBV20-1 with TRBJ1-1; TRBD1 matches at 7 bases. This CDR3 contains 11 residues. V was pared by 6 bases and J by 5 bases, with 3 bases of the junction left unmatched. Per the germline V gene, CDR1 is DFQATT and CDR2 is SNEGSKA (reference sequence). The CDR3 sequence: CSAEQGTEAFF. In DNA, the CDR3 is TGCAGTGCCGAACAGGGGACTGAAGCTTTCTTT.

This clone was counted once. The chain is built from TRBV11-1 and TRBJ2-3; TRBD2 agrees at 7 bases. The germline V gene has CDR1 SGHAT and CDR2 FQDESV (reference sequence). With V trimmed by 5 bases and J by 0 bases, 2 bases remained unmatched. The CDR3 length is 14 residues. DNA for the CDR3: TGTGCCAGCAGCCCGGGGGGAAGCACAGATACGCAGTATTTT. It translates to CASSPGGSTDTQYF.

The rearrangement joins TRBV19 to TRBJ2-5, with TRBD1 as a possible D gene (6 bases). Trimming stripped 6 bases from V and 2 bases from J, with 16 bases between. CDR3 size: 15 residues. CDR1 and CDR2 (germline): LNHDA, SQIVND (reference sequence). The CDR3 protein is CASRSSDRSQETQYF. CDR3 nucleotides: TGTGCCAGTAGGAGCTCCGACAGGTCTCAAGAGACCCAGTACTTC.

The chain couples TRBV20-1 to TRBJ2-5, with 7 bases that match TRBD1. The CDR3 totals 11 residues. CDR1 is DFQATT, CDR2 SNEGSKA, per germline (reference sequence). CDR3 DNA sequence: TGCGGGGGACAGTTCCAAGAGACCCAGTACTTC. This sequence encodes CGGQFQETQYF.

This clone was seen a single time. The gene calls are TRBV12-3 or TRBV12-4 and TRBJ2-1; D remains ambiguous. This CDR3 spans 10 amino acids. Trimming removed 3 bases from V and 9 bases from J, with 3 bases in between. The CDR3 region has the DNA TGTGCCAGCAGTTTCCCTGAGCAGTTCTTC. Its translation is CASSFPEQFF.

The chain joins TRBV3-1 (or the pseudogene TRBV3-2) to TRBJ2-1; TRBD1 aligns across 7 bases. This CDR3 has 15 residues. The ends lost 5 bases at V and 6 bases at J; junction bases unmatched: 10. CDR1 and CDR2 (germline): LGHDT, YNNKEL (reference sequence). CDR3: CASSFEGAHFNEQFF. CDR3 nucleotide sequence: TGTGCCAGCAGCTTCGAGGGGGCGCATTTCAATGAGCAGTTCTTC.